Sequencing of this T cell receptor beta chain was carried out in a study of beta chain features in type 1 diabetes. The overall study: On cell yields, gender and age, patients and healthy donors were similar. Points from the study as a whole: Shorter templates might be favored by PCR, and equally so in patients and in controls. Moderately but significantly shorter TCRB CDR3s were found in Type 1 diabetes patients in all four CD4+ subsets.

A few counts support this clone. No antigen is known for it. This CDR3 has 12 residues. Germline lookup yields CDR1 SQVTM and CDR2 ANQGSEA. V lost 2 bases to trimming and J lost 9 bases; unmatched junction nucleotides: 5. Researchers reported sorting CD4+ naive, central memory, regulatory and stem cell-like memory cells via CD45RO/CCR7/CD25/CD127/CD95/CD27. Every isolated RNA sample was fully reverse transcribed, so sequencing captured expressed TCRB transcripts. Here immunoSEQ multiplex PCR was the method, and the copy in TCRdb shows in-frame clones only, minus some. In the table there are about 340,000 clones, about 13% of which are singletons.

The specimen was naive CD4+ T cells from blood. The TCR sequence derives from a woman between 18 and 29 years old with type 1 diabetes. The chain recombines TRBV29-1 with TRBJ1-2; 8 nucleotides align to TRBD1. In DNA form, the CDR3 reads TGCAGCGTTGAACAGGGGGCTCTTCGCTACACCTTC. Residues: CSVEQGALRYTF.